This entry lists 19 T cell receptor beta chains sequenced from one sample in a study of Graves' ophthalmopathy and Graves' hyperthyroidism. For repertoire sequencing, the TCR beta CDR3 regions were amplified from RNA transcripts. RT-PCR in the first round used HTBI primers; a second-round multiplex PCR followed. TCRdb called the multiplex PCR reads again in MiXCR, with one record for every CDR3 protein. The table lists hundreds of thousands of distinct CDR3 sequences, about 40% of them singletons. The sequenced sample consisted of peripheral blood. The receptor source for this set is an adult man with Graves' ophthalmopathy.

In its sample, this clonotype was seen once. The rearrangement uses TRBV10-3 and TRBJ2-7, with D perhaps matching TRBD2 (5 bases). Germline V lookup: CDR1 ENHRY, CDR2 SYGVKD. CDR3 size: 14 residues. Trimming stripped 5 bases from V and 7 bases from J, with 18 bases between. The CDR3 region is CAISRRTGNREQYF. The CDR3 DNA sequence: TGTGCCATCAGTCGACGAACGGGGAATCGGGAGCAGTACTTC.

The J gene is TRBJ1-6, the V gene TRBV9; D is unresolved. In germline, CDR1 is SGDLS, CDR2 YYNGEE. V lost 4 bases and J lost 10, with 18 bases in between. The CDR3 length is 15 residues. The CDR3 nucleotides read TGTGCCAGCAGCCGCAGAAGGTCCTTCTTGTCACCCCTCCACTTT. This sequence encodes CASSRRRSFLSPLHF. Looking up the rest from reference TRBV9 and TRBJ1-6 gives the full variable domain: DSGVTQTPKHLITATGQRVTLRCSPRSGDLSVYWYQQSLDQGLQFLIQYYNGEERAKGNILERFSAQQFPDLHSELNLSSLELGDSALYFCASSRRRSFLSPLHFGNGTRLTVT.

This clonotype was recorded at least ten times. The J gene is TRBJ1-1, the V gene TRBV7-9; tentatively, D is TRBD1 (5 bases). Trimming shortened V by 2 bases and J by 8 bases, and 9 bases separated the two germline ends. Germline V gene data show CDR1 as SEHNR and CDR2 as FQNEAQ (reference sequence). The CDR3 runs 12 residues. DNA for the CDR3: TGTGCCAGCAGCTTACAGGGACTCGAAGCTTTCTTT. It translates to CASSLQGLEAFF.

This rearrangement joins TRBV15 to TRBJ2-7; 8 nucleotides align to TRBD1. Germline CDR1 and CDR2: LNHNV and YYDKDF (reference sequence). V was clipped by 3 bases and J by 7 bases; unmatched bases: 5. The CDR3 consists of 13 residues. CDR3 protein: CATSSDGQGEQYF. The DNA of the CDR3 is TGTGCCACCAGCAGCGATGGACAGGGTGAGCAGTACTTC.

V usage is TRBV25-1 and J usage is TRBJ2-5; D could derive from TRBD1 or TRBD2 (6 bases each). CDR1 and CDR2 (germline): MGHDK, SYGVNS. The CDR3 totals 13 residues. V gave up 8 bases and J gave up 3 bases, with 13 bases separating them. CDR3 amino acids: CASVERGEETQYF. The DNA of the CDR3 is TGTGCCAGCGTTGAGAGGGGGGAAGAGACCCAGTACTTC.

A note on this clonotype: A much bigger clone sits one base away, suggesting this may be a read error. The V call is TRBV10-3, the J call TRBJ2-5; no reliable D call. From germline, CDR1 is ENHRY and CDR2 SYGVKD. The CDR3 sequence is 13 residues long. V lost 6 bases to trimming and J lost 7 bases, with 15 bases between them. The CDR3 loop reads CAISGPPPRTQYF. CDR3 in DNA: TGTGCCATCAGCGGCCCCCCCCCCAGGACCCAGTACTTC.

As concerns this clonotype: A much larger clone differs by one base, so this may be a read error. This chain joins TRBV12-3 or TRBV12-4 and TRBJ2-7; D may be TRBD2 (6 bases). The CDR3 sequence is 14 residues long. Trimming stripped 5 bases from V and 7 bases from J, with 18 bases between. Here the CDR3 DNA reads TGTGCCAGCAGTCCCGTGACAGTGGGGGGAGAGCAGTACTTC. Its translation: CASSPVTVGGEQYF.

The rearrangement joins TRBV4-2 to TRBJ2-5, with 16 positions matching TRBD2. This CDR3 is 19 amino acids long. J lost 2 bases, V lost 2 bases, and 8 bases had no gene match. The germline gives CDR1 LGHNA, CDR2 YNFKEQ. The CDR3 loop reads CASSQTAGTSGREQETQYF. CDR3 nucleotides: TGTGCCAGCAGCCAAACCGCCGGGACTAGCGGGAGGGAGCAAGAGACCCAGTACTTC.

This clonotype was detected ten times or more. This sequence joins TRBV11-2 and TRBJ1-1; D gene uncertain. Germline V gene data show CDR1 as SGHAT and CDR2 as FQNNGV. The CDR3 spans 12 residues. V was trimmed by 3 bases and J by 11 bases, leaving 13 bases between them. The CDR3 DNA sequence: TGTGCCAGCAGCTTCGGACGCTTAGGGGCTTTCTTT. Its protein is CASSFGRLGAFF.

In this sample, this clonotype turned up many times. The chain couples TRBV6-6 to TRBJ1-5; tentatively, D is TRBD1 (5 bases). The CDR3 loop spans 15 amino acids. In germline, CDR1 is MNHNY, CDR2 SVGAGI (reference sequence). Trimming shortened V by 5 bases and J by 3 bases, and 14 bases separated the two germline ends. The CDR3, as DNA: TGTGCCAGCAGTAAAACAGTAGGGGACAATCAGCCCCAGCATTTT. Amino acids: CASSKTVGDNQPQHF.

The chain carries TRBV15 and TRBJ1-6, with 7 bases aligning to TRBD1. The V gene end was trimmed by 5 bases and the J gene end by 9 bases; junction bases not matched to a gene: 7. Germline CDR1 and CDR2: LNHNV and YYDKDF (reference sequence). The CDR3 consists of 14 residues. CDR3 nucleotide sequence: TGTGCCACCAGCGCAGACAGGGAGGCTTCACCCCTCCACTTT. It translates to CATSADREASPLHF.

In its sample, this clonotype was seen many times. The rearrangement joins TRBV29-1 to TRBJ1-1, with 8 bases lining up with TRBD1. V was pared by 7 bases and J by 4 bases, with 8 bases of the junction left unmatched. CDR1 and CDR2 from the germline V gene are SQVTM and ANQGSEA. The CDR3 has 13 amino acids. CDR3 in DNA: TGCAGCGCTAGGGACAGGACATCCACTGAAGCTTTCTTT. Encoded protein: CSARDRTSTEAFF.

The CDR3 region has the DNA TGTGCCAGCAAAAGGGGGGGCGGCACAGATACGCAGTATTTT. Its translation: CASKRGGGTDTQYF. V and J are TRBV6-6 and TRBJ2-3; D might be TRBD2 (7 bases). The CDR3 is 14 residues long. Germline lookup yields CDR1 MNHNY and CDR2 SVGAGI (reference sequence). V gave up 7 bases and J gave up 1 base, with 12 bases separating them.

The gene calls are TRBV29-1 and TRBJ1-1; a weak D match, TRBD1 (5 bases). CDR3 length: 11 amino acids. Looked up from germline, CDR1 is SQVTM and CDR2 is ANQGSEA. This CDR3 is CRSTGNTEAFF. The CDR3, as DNA: TGCAGGTCTACAGGTAACACTGAAGCTTTCTTT.

The J gene is TRBJ1-4, the V gene TRBV29-1, with TRBD1 matching 10 bases. The CDR3 has 14 residues. CDR1 is SQVTM, CDR2 ANQGSEA, per germline. Unmatched junction bases numbered 11, after V lost 6 bases and J lost 10 bases. CDR3: CSVRQGASMGKLFF. The CDR3 bases are TGCAGCGTGAGACAGGGGGCGTCAATGGGAAAACTGTTTTTT.

V gene TRBV10-3 combines with J gene TRBJ1-1, with a weak D call TRBD1 (5 bases). The CDR3 has 14 residues. Between the trimmed V and J ends, which lost 0 bases and 4 bases, there was a span of 9 bases. The germline CDR1 and CDR2 sequences are ENHRY and SYGVKD. CDR3 residues: CAISESGDLTEAFF. The CDR3 region has the DNA TGTGCCATCAGTGAGTCAGGGGACCTCACTGAAGCTTTCTTT.

In its sample, this clonotype was seen a few times. The rearrangement joins TRBV6-5 to TRBJ1-2; D may be TRBD1 (6 bases). The V gene lost 7 bases and the J gene lost 7 bases, with 16 bases spanning the gap. The CDR3 spans 13 residues. From germline, CDR1 is MNHEY and CDR2 SVGAGI. For the CDR3, the DNA is TGTGCCAGCACCAACGGGGGGGCTAGTGGCTACACCTTC. It codes for CASTNGGASGYTF.

V is TRBV10-3 and J is TRBJ2-7, with D tentatively TRBD2 (6 bases). Trimming left V 7 bases short and J 3 bases short, with 13 bases between. The CDR3 is 13 amino acids. The germline V gene has CDR1 ENHRY and CDR2 SYGVKD. The CDR3 protein is CAINVGGFYEQYF. The CDR3 region has the DNA TGTGCCATCAATGTCGGGGGTTTCTACGAGCAGTACTTC.

The rearrangement links TRBV29-1 to TRBJ1-2, with 9 bases that match TRBD1. The CDR3 length is 15 residues. V was pared by 5 bases and J by 0 bases, with 7 bases of the junction left unmatched. Germline V gene data show CDR1 as SQVTM and CDR2 as ANQGSEA. The CDR3 sequence: CSVRGGTGPNYGYTF. The DNA for the CDR3 is TGCAGCGTTCGGGGCGGGACAGGGCCTAACTATGGCTACACCTTC.